The clone carrying this T cell receptor beta chain was observed a handful of times. The germline V gene encodes CDR1 SGHTA and CDR2 FQGNSA. This CDR3 contains 15 residues. V lost 5 bases to trimming and J lost 6 bases, with 17 bases between them. The sample comes from a study of T-cell memory formation after mild COVID-19. Using its own MiXCR run on the 5' RACE reads, TCRdb lists one record per CDR3 protein. This sample has around 99,000 distinct CDR3 sequences, with under 15% found just once. This sequence was found in a young man who had mild COVID-19 (a few samples of this study predate the infection). Cell type and time point are not known. The chain recombines TRBV7-2 with TRBJ1-5, with D maybe TRBD1 (6 bases). The sample comprised PBMCs or a T cell subset sorted from them (not recorded which). The CDR3 bases are TGTGCCAGCAGCCTCGCGGGGGGGGCCGGTCAGCCCCAGCATTTT. It is translated as CASSLAGGAGQPQHF.